What follows are 31 T cell receptor beta chains derived from one specimen sequenced in a study of T cells expressing NK-cell markers. TCRdb re-called the 5' RACE reads and shows each CDR3 protein once, DNA omitted. The data show approximately 420,000 distinct CDR3 sequences, and the top ten clones hold roughly 10%. The specimen sequenced was blood T cells: a sorted CD56 or NKG2C T cell subset, CD4+ or CD8+ T cells, or bulk PBMC T cells (not recorded which). The receptors were gathered from a woman aged 45-60 years in good health.

V is TRBV20-1 and J is TRBJ1-1. The CDR3 extends over 15 amino acids. Per germline, CDR1 DFQATT and CDR2 SNEGSKA (reference sequence). This chain's CDR3 is CSAEGGAQRNTEAFF.

The chain recombines TRBV10-1 with TRBJ1-1; TCRdb returns TRBD1, unconfirmable since there is no DNA. Per germline, CDR1 WNHNN and CDR2 SYGVQD (reference sequence). The CDR3 sequence is 13 residues long. The CDR3 loop is CASSEHRTAEAFF.

The genes are TRBV7-2 and TRBJ2-2. Germline V gene data show CDR1 as SGHTA and CDR2 as FQGNSA. The CDR3 extends over 11 amino acids. Here the CDR3 reads CASSLKRELFF.

The chain carries TRBV10-3 and TRBJ1-1; the D call from TCRdb, TRBD1, cannot be confirmed without DNA. Germline-derived CDR1 and CDR2 are ENHRY and SYGVKD. The CDR3 spans 15 residues. CDR3 loop: CAISAAGGVNTEAFF.

The chain has TRBV18 and TRBJ1-6. Per the germline V gene, CDR1 is KGHSH and CDR2 is LQKENI. The CDR3 totals 14 residues. The CDR3: CASSQQGFDSPLHF.

The chain has TRBV5-1 and TRBJ1-6. CDR3 length: 16 amino acids. Per germline, CDR1 SGHRS and CDR2 YFSETQ. The CDR3 sequence: CASSFLSNERTTPLHF.

The chain carries TRBV6-5 and TRBJ2-3; absent DNA, TCRdb's TRBD1 call cannot be checked. Germline values: CDR1 MNHEY, CDR2 SVGAGI. The CDR3 length is 14 residues. CDR3 residues: CASSTQDRMNTQYF.

The chain recombines TRBV20-1 with TRBJ2-1. CDR3 length: 16 residues. Germline-derived CDR1 and CDR2 are DFQATT and SNEGSKA (reference sequence). CDR3: CSARGGTKFAYNEQFF.

V gene TRBV7-9 combines with J gene TRBJ2-3; with no DNA, the TCRdb D assignment of TRBD2 cannot be verified. Germline V lookup: CDR1 SEHNR, CDR2 FQNEAQ (reference sequence). This CDR3 contains 15 residues. This CDR3 is CASSPSGREVDTQYF.

This chain joins TRBV24-1 and TRBJ2-2; the D call from TCRdb, TRBD1, cannot be confirmed without DNA. This CDR3 comprises 15 residues. Germline CDR1 is KGHDR and CDR2 is SFDVKD. The CDR3 protein is CATSGGPGITGELFF.

J is TRBJ2-1 and V is TRBV7-6. Germline CDR1 and CDR2: SGHVS and FNYEAQ. The CDR3 sequence is 15 residues long. This CDR3 reads CASSPSGGFYNEQFF.

This rearrangement joins TRBV20-1 to TRBJ2-5; with no DNA, the TCRdb D assignment of TRBD1 cannot be verified. CDR1 and CDR2 from the germline V gene are DFQATT and SNEGSKA (reference sequence). The CDR3 is made up of 13 amino acids. This chain's CDR3 is CSATGQGWATQYF.

V is TRBV27 and J is TRBJ2-3. CDR3 length: 14 amino acids. CDR1 and CDR2 (germline): MNHEY, SMNVEV (reference sequence). The CDR3 here is CASSFDLSTDTQYF.

V and J are TRBV11-2 and TRBJ2-1. This CDR3 is 15 amino acids long. Germline V gives CDR1 SGHAT, CDR2 FQNNGV. The chain's CDR3 is CASSSVRGPYNEQFF.

This chain links TRBV11-3 with TRBJ2-7. The length of the CDR3 is 12 residues. Germline-derived CDR1 and CDR2 are SGHNT and YENEEA. CDR3 sequence: CASSLLQTEQYF.

The rearrangement links TRBV20-1 to TRBJ2-7; TCRdb picks TRBD1, but there is no DNA to check that call. The CDR3 totals 11 residues. Germline-derived CDR1 and CDR2 are DFQATT and SNEGSKA (reference sequence). This CDR3 is CSARWGGRGYF.

The V call is TRBV4-1, the J call TRBJ2-1; TCRdb's assignment of TRBD2 cannot be checked, as there is no DNA. Germline V CDR1 and CDR2: MGHRA, YSYEKL. The CDR3 sequence is 18 residues long. The CDR3 loop is CASSQISSWTSDDNEQFF.

The rearrangement links TRBV20-1 to TRBJ1-2. CDR1 is DFQATT, CDR2 SNEGSKA, per germline (reference sequence). CDR3 length equals 12 residues. The CDR3 protein is CSARADNYGYTF.

This sequence joins TRBV12-3 or TRBV12-4 and TRBJ1-1; TCRdb's assignment of TRBD1 cannot be checked, as there is no DNA. The CDR3 loop spans 14 amino acids. The CDR3 loop reads CASSQTGARTEAFF.

The rearrangement joins TRBV3-1 to TRBJ2-5; TCRdb's D call of TRBD1 is untestable without DNA. Germline CDR1 reads LGHDT; CDR2 reads YNNKEL (reference sequence). The CDR3 totals 15 residues. The CDR3 is CASSLLTGVEETQYF.

The chain combines TRBV5-1 with TRBJ1-5; checking the TCRdb D call of TRBD1 is not possible without DNA. This CDR3 has 15 amino acids. The germline V gene encodes CDR1 SGHRS and CDR2 YFSETQ. CDR3 amino acids: CASSLMGESNQPQHF.

This chain uses TRBV9 with TRBJ1-5; TCRdb gives TRBD1 as the D gene, but with no DNA this cannot be confirmed. This CDR3 spans 14 amino acids. Germline-derived CDR1 and CDR2 are SGDLS and YYNGEE. The CDR3 sequence: CASSSDRGGQPQHF.

The V gene is TRBV7-9, the J gene TRBJ2-1; lacking DNA, the TRBD1 call made by TCRdb goes unchecked. The CDR3 runs 15 residues. Germline CDR1 SEHNR, CDR2 FQNEAQ (reference sequence). CDR3 residues: CASSLDGRGYNEQFF. Full variable domain (missing parts from reference TRBV7-9 and TRBJ2-1): DTGVSQNPRHKITKRGQNVTFRCDPISEHNRLYWYRQTLGQGPEFLTYFQNEAQLEKSRLLSDRFSAERPKGSFSTLEIQRTEQGDSAMYLCASSLDGRGYNEQFFGPGTRLTVL.

The chain recombines TRBV27 with TRBJ1-5; the TCRdb call, TRBD1, lacks DNA for checking. This CDR3 contains 15 residues. Germline lookup yields CDR1 MNHEY and CDR2 SMNVEV (reference sequence). The CDR3 here is CASSLQGALNQPQHF.

The gene calls are TRBV3-1 and TRBJ2-2; TCRdb's D call, TRBD1, is unchecked because there is no DNA. This CDR3 spans 16 amino acids. Germline V gene data show CDR1 as LGHDT and CDR2 as YNNKEL (reference sequence). The CDR3 is CASSQTGLRGTGELFF.

CDR3 sequence: CASRHTGTTEETQYF. The V call is TRBV5-1, the J call TRBJ2-5; TCRdb indicates TRBD1, and absent DNA this call remains unverified. The germline V gene encodes CDR1 SGHRS and CDR2 YFSETQ. This CDR3 has 15 amino acids.

The chain employs TRBV6-5 and TRBJ1-4; TCRdb returns TRBD1, unconfirmable since there is no DNA. CDR3 length: 14 amino acids. From germline, CDR1 is MNHEY and CDR2 SVGAGI. Here the CDR3 reads CASTQTGSAEKLFF.

The CDR3 protein is CASSDIQGNREYNEQFF. This rearrangement joins TRBV12-3 or TRBV12-4 to TRBJ2-1; TCRdb selects TRBD1, and the lack of DNA leaves this call unchecked. The CDR3 extends over 17 amino acids.

The J gene is TRBJ2-3, the V gene TRBV10-3. This CDR3 is built from 15 residues. The V gene's germline CDR1 is ENHRY and CDR2 SYGVKD. The CDR3 region is CAISEDLRGTDTQYF.

The V and J genes are TRBV7-3 and TRBJ2-2. CDR1 is SGHTA, CDR2 FQGTGA, per germline. The CDR3 runs to 13 residues. CDR3 region: CASSRTGSGELFF.

The chain carries TRBV20-1 and TRBJ2-7; TCRdb's D call, TRBD2, is unchecked because there is no DNA. The CDR3 runs to 11 residues. CDR1 and CDR2 from the germline V gene are DFQATT and SNEGSKA (reference sequence). CDR3 residues: CSAGLENEQYF.